Listed here is a single TCR beta chain. What it binds is not known. The sample originates from a study of T-cell memory formation after mild COVID-19. Study-wide background: Largely donor-specific sequence clusters came from a couple of donors. The study, taken as a whole, reports: CD4+ contracting clones were mainly CM and EM; CD8+ ones, EMRA. Pre-infection memory showed some responding clones, and this suggested that cross-reactive memory joined.

One entry per CDR3 protein results from TCRdb running MiXCR on the 5' RACE reads. The table shows 300,000 to 400,000 distinct CDR3 sequences, with 13% to 15% occurring only once. The sequencing sample was made of PBMCs or a T cell subset sorted from them (not recorded which). This receptor was obtained from a man aged 18 to 35 who had mild COVID-19 (a few samples of this study predate the infection). Cell type and time point are not known.

CDR3 DNA sequence: TGTGCCACCAGTGAAGCCGGGACAGGGTTAGAGACCCAGTACTTC. It is translated as CATSEAGTGLETQYF. The chain couples TRBV24-1 to TRBJ2-5, with 9 positions matching TRBD1. CDR1 and CDR2 from the germline V gene are KGHDR and SFDVKD. J gave up 4 bases and V 4 bases, and 6 bases lay outside the gene matches. The CDR3 loop spans 15 amino acids.